The text below deals with one T cell receptor beta chain. The sample carries other DNA sequences with the same CDR3. The CDR3 contains 13 residues. Between the trimmed V and J ends, which lost 4 bases and 1 base, there was a span of 8 bases. Germline V gives CDR1 SGHRS, CDR2 YFSETQ. This record belongs to a study of blood T cell repertoires in COVID-19. The wider study: Both acute and convalescent COVID-19 samples were obtained from the United States, Italy and Spain.

As originally analysed: Reference gene primers were amplified, and this amplification served to estimate nucleated cell counts. Only in-frame clones appear in the TCRdb table, and some are missing; sequencing was by immunoSEQ multiplex PCR. V and J calls and clone size follow that table, whereas D and trimming were derived from the DNA. This sample has 120,000 to 150,000 clones, with around three quarters found just once. This chain joins TRBV5-1 and TRBJ1-1, with D tentatively TRBD1 (6 bases). This receptor was taken from a man between 50 and 59 years old with active or convalescent COVID-19. The sample comprised peripheral blood. This chain's CDR3 is CASSLTGNTEAFF. The CDR3 DNA follows: TGCGCCAGCAGCCTGACAGGGAACACTGAAGCTTTCTTT.